Below are 27 T cell receptor beta chains sequenced from a single sample in a study of cytomegalovirus exposure and HLA in healthy donors (TCRdb year 2017). The method was the immunoSEQ multiplex PCR assay. A mixture of 60 forward primers for TCR Vbeta segments and 13 reverse primers for TCR Jbeta segments was used in the multiplex PCR. The clones in this table, taken by TCRdb from immuneACCESS, are in-frame only. Not every clone is retained; where verified, under half of the shortfall comes from an unresolved V gene, and the cause of the rest is unknown. Within this sample are around 150,000 clones, with roughly 80% of them counted one time only. The biggest ten clones account for more than 7% of the sample. Sequenced sample: PBMCs. Every receptor here comes from a male donor in good health and CMV-seropositive.

V is TRBV29-1 and J is TRBJ2-5; TRBD1 matches 10 bases. The CDR3 extends over 17 amino acids. V lost 3 bases to trimming and J lost 0 bases; unmatched junction nucleotides: 10. CDR1 and CDR2 from the germline V gene are SQVTM and ANQGSEA. The CDR3 here is CSVEKEGQGRYQETQYF. Here the CDR3 DNA reads TGCAGCGTTGAGAAGGAGGGACAGGGGCGATACCAAGAGACCCAGTACTTC.

The V call is TRBV14, the J call TRBJ1-2; no clear D. Germline V CDR1 and CDR2: SGHDN, FVKESK. The CDR3 runs to 16 residues. V lost 0 bases and J 4 bases, leaving 15 bases between the germline ends. The CDR3 DNA is TGTGCCAGCAGCCAAGATGATGAGCGGGCGCGCTATGGCTACACCTTC. Its translation: CASSQDDERARYGYTF.

The chain is built from TRBV7-2 and TRBJ1-4; the D is unclear. CDR1 is SGHTA and CDR2 is FQGNSA in the germline V gene. This CDR3 region has 15 residues. Trimming stripped 1 base from V and 3 bases from J, with 9 bases between. CDR3: CASSLGADSNEKLFF. CDR3 DNA: TGTGCCAGCAGCTTAGGTGCAGACTCTAATGAAAAACTGTTTTTT.

The CDR3 region has the DNA TGTGCCAGCAGTTTACAGGCGTTGAGCTACACCTTC. Amino acid sequence: CASSLQALSYTF. V gene TRBV28 combines with J gene TRBJ1-2; D unresolved. The germline gives CDR1 MDHEN, CDR2 SYDVKM. V dropped 2 bases and J dropped 9 bases, with 10 bases sitting between them. The CDR3 contains 12 residues.

The rearrangement joins TRBV7-9 to TRBJ1-4, with 9 positions matching TRBD1. Germline V gene lookup returns CDR1 SEHNR and CDR2 FQNEAQ (reference sequence). V trimming: 5 bases; J trimming: 7 bases; junction bases outside the gene matches: 5. The CDR3 totals 14 residues. The CDR3 nucleotides read TGTGCCAGCAGCCGGGACAGGGAAAGTGAAAAACTGTTTTTT. Its protein is CASSRDRESEKLFF.

The rearrangement links TRBV2 to TRBJ1-2; 11 positions match TRBD1. Germline loops: CDR1 SNHLY, CDR2 FYNNEI. V gave up 4 bases and J gave up 2 bases; unmatched junction bases: 3. The CDR3 covers 15 residues. The CDR3: CASSAGQGANYGYTF. The DNA of the CDR3 is TGTGCCAGCAGTGCCGGACAGGGGGCGAACTATGGCTACACCTTC.

The chain links TRBV30 to TRBJ1-6; weak D call: TRBD1 (6 bases). The CDR3 contains 17 residues. The ends were cut back, 2 bases at V and 0 bases at J, with 14 bases in the middle. CDR1 GTSNPN and CDR2 SVGIG come from the germline V gene (reference sequence). CDR3: CAWSPARGNSYNSPLHF. The CDR3 coding sequence is TGTGCCTGGAGTCCCGCCAGGGGAAACTCCTATAATTCACCCCTCCACTTT.

The genes are TRBV13 and TRBJ1-1; 8 positions agree with TRBD1. Germline loops: CDR1 PRHDT, CDR2 FYEKMQ (reference sequence). V shed 0 bases and J 0 bases; nucleotides not matched to a gene: 0. The CDR3 spans 15 residues. The CDR3 sequence is CASSLGGQVNTEAFF. The CDR3 nucleotides are TGTGCCAGCAGCTTAGGGGGACAGGTGAACACTGAAGCTTTCTTT.

The chain recombines TRBV25-1 with TRBJ1-1, with TRBD1 as a possible D gene (5 bases). Germline V gene data show CDR1 as MGHDK and CDR2 as SYGVNS. The CDR3 is 15 amino acids. The V and J ends lost 6 bases and 1 base respectively, with 15 bases between them. The CDR3 here is CASRPLGQSNTEAFF. The DNA for the CDR3 is TGTGCCAGCAGACCCCTGGGGCAGTCGAACACTGAAGCTTTCTTT.

The chain carries TRBV11-2 and TRBJ1-3; D unresolved. Germline CDR1 and CDR2: SGHAT and FQNNGV. Trimming took 5 bases from V and 4 from J, leaving 18 bases between them. CDR3 length: 16 amino acids. CDR3 sequence reads: CASSAAGSQYGNTIYF. In nucleotides, the CDR3 is TGTGCCAGCAGCGCCGCGGGGAGTCAATACGGAAACACCATATATTTT.

The chain employs TRBV6-5 and TRBJ2-7; the D gene is possibly TRBD2 (5 bases). The CDR3 has 14 residues. The V end lost 5 bases, the J end lost 3 bases, and 14 bases lay between the germline ends. CDR1 MNHEY and CDR2 SVGAGI come from the germline V gene. CDR3 sequence reads: CASSKEGRDYEQYF. Here the CDR3 DNA reads TGTGCCAGCAGTAAAGAGGGTCGCGACTACGAGCAGTACTTC.

In regard to this clone: Compared with germline, one end of the junction differs, possibly owing to a read error. J is TRBJ1-5 and V is TRBV15; 7 bases match TRBD1. The CDR3 sequence is 14 residues long. Per the germline V gene, CDR1 is LNHNV and CDR2 is YYDKDF (reference sequence). The CDR3 DNA is TGTGCCACTAATGAAGACAGGGCGGGTCAGCTCCAGCATTTT. It encodes CATNEDRAGQLQHF.

In the case of this clone: A read error may produce the germline difference seen at one junction end. The V gene is TRBV6-6, the J gene TRBJ1-5; a weak D match, TRBD1 (5 bases). In germline, CDR1 is MNHNY, CDR2 SVGAGI (reference sequence). CDR3 length equals 14 residues. CDR3 sequence (DNA): TGTGCCAGCAGTTACACAGGTCCCAATCGGCCCCAGCATTTT. It translates to CASSYTGPNRPQHF.

The chain employs TRBV6-5 and TRBJ2-3; maybe TRBD1 (6 bases). The ends were cut back, 8 bases at V and 2 bases at J, with 17 bases in the middle. Germline V lookup: CDR1 MNHEY, CDR2 SVGAGI. This CDR3 is built from 15 residues. This CDR3 reads CASVSLTGHTDTQYF. CDR3 nucleotide sequence: TGTGCCAGCGTTTCGTTGACAGGACACACAGATACGCAGTATTTT.

The CDR3 reads CASSSDSPNYGYTF. The CDR3 DNA sequence: TGCGCCAGCAGCAGCGACAGCCCTAACTATGGCTACACCTTC. The chain is built from TRBV5-1 and TRBJ1-2; D is perhaps TRBD1 (5 bases). Between the trimmed V and J ends, which lost 4 bases and 0 bases, there was a span of 10 bases. The CDR3 contains 14 residues. CDR1 SGHRS and CDR2 YFSETQ come from the germline V gene.

V is TRBV27 and J is TRBJ2-7; 11 bases align to TRBD2. Germline V gives CDR1 MNHEY, CDR2 SMNVEV (reference sequence). This CDR3 has 15 amino acids. V trimming: 5 bases; J trimming: 4 bases; junction bases outside the gene matches: 7. CDR3 region: CASSRSSGRTYEQYF. The CDR3 DNA reads TGTGCCAGCAGTCGATCTAGCGGGAGGACATACGAGCAGTACTTC.

The V and J genes are TRBV5-6 and TRBJ2-3; D gene uncertain. The ends were cut back, 1 base at V and 5 bases at J, with 2 bases in the middle. The CDR3 contains 11 residues. The germline CDR1 and CDR2 sequences are SGHDT and YYEEEE. This CDR3 reads CASSLLDTQYF. CDR3 sequence (DNA): TGTGCCAGCAGCTTGCTAGATACGCAGTATTTT.

V and J are TRBV4-3 and TRBJ2-3; TRBD2 matches 10 bases. Germline lookup yields CDR1 LGHNA and CDR2 YSLEER. CDR3 length: 17 amino acids. Trimming cost V 0 bases and J 2 bases; bases outside gene matches: 5. CDR3 sequence reads: CASSQDWTSGYTDTQYF. The CDR3 DNA is TGCGCCAGCAGCCAAGATTGGACTAGCGGTTACACAGATACGCAGTATTTT.

This rearrangement joins TRBV7-2 to TRBJ1-5; TRBD1 aligns across 10 bases. Trimming removed 5 bases from V and 4 bases from J; junction bases left unmatched: 14. Germline assignment: CDR1 SGHTA and CDR2 FQGNSA. The CDR3 runs 18 residues. In DNA, the CDR3 is TGTGCCAGCAGCACGAAAGTTCCCGGGACAGGGGATAATCAGCCCCAGCATTTT. It yields the protein CASSTKVPGTGDNQPQHF.

In nucleotides, the CDR3 is TGTGCCAGCAGCCCACAGGGATTGAGCAATCAGCCCCAGCATTTT. Translated: CASSPQGLSNQPQHF. The rearrangement links TRBV9 to TRBJ1-5, with D possibly being TRBD1 (6 bases). Germline-derived CDR1 and CDR2 are SGDLS and YYNGEE. V dropped 4 bases and J dropped 1 base, with 12 bases sitting between them. This CDR3 has 15 residues.

V is TRBV9 and J is TRBJ2-2; TRBD2 aligns across 10 bases. This CDR3 spans 17 amino acids. V trimming: 0 bases; J trimming: 5 bases; junction bases outside the gene matches: 7. Germline CDR1 SGDLS, CDR2 YYNGEE. The chain's CDR3 is CASSVEAAGGGTGELFF. CDR3 nucleotides: TGTGCCAGCAGCGTAGAAGCAGCGGGAGGGGGGACCGGGGAGCTGTTTTTT.

The chain combines TRBV19 with TRBJ2-2; tentative D call: TRBD1 (6 bases). The V gene's germline CDR1 is LNHDA and CDR2 SQIVND (reference sequence). The CDR3 consists of 12 residues. V lost 6 bases and J lost 6, with 8 bases in between. Written as DNA, the CDR3 is TGTGCCAGTAGGCAGGGGCCCGGGGAGCTGTTTTTT. It codes for CASRQGPGELFF. Full variable domain (outside the CDR3, taken from reference TRBV19 and TRBJ2-2): DGGITQSPKYLFRKEGQNVTLSCEQNLNHDAMYWYRQDPGQGLRLIYYSQIVNDFQKGDIAEGYSVSREKKESFPLTVTSAQKNPTAFYLCASRQGPGELFFGEGSRLTVL.

The rearrangement links TRBV4-1 to TRBJ2-2; 8 positions match TRBD2. The CDR3 has 18 residues. Unmatched junction bases numbered 14, after V lost 4 bases and J lost 4 bases. Germline V gene lookup returns CDR1 MGHRA and CDR2 YSYEKL. The CDR3 sequence: CASSLEKRGPSGTGELFF. DNA of the CDR3: TGCGCCAGCAGCCTGGAGAAGCGGGGGCCCTCGGGCACCGGGGAGCTGTTTTTT.

V gene TRBV7-8 combines with J gene TRBJ1-1, with D unresolved. V lost 1 base and J 11 bases, leaving 14 bases between the germline ends. CDR1 and CDR2 from the germline V gene are SGHVS and FQNEAQ. CDR3 length: 13 residues. The CDR3 region has the DNA TGTGCCAGCAGCTTAGGCCCCATATCGCGGGCTTTCTTT. It encodes CASSLGPISRAFF.

The V gene is TRBV2, the J gene TRBJ2-5; 10 bases are shared with TRBD2. CDR3 size: 15 residues. Trimming took 6 bases from V and 4 from J; bases not matched to a gene: 8. Germline V gene sequence: CDR1 SNHLY, CDR2 FYNNEI. CDR3 sequence: CASRHPGLAIETQYF. The CDR3 bases are TGTGCCAGCAGGCATCCGGGACTAGCGATAGAGACCCAGTACTTC.

Only one count was recorded for this clone. The V gene is TRBV6-5, the J gene TRBJ2-7; 9 nucleotides match TRBD2. Germline V gene sequence: CDR1 MNHEY, CDR2 SVGAGI. The CDR3 runs 15 residues. The junction had 6 bases not matched to a gene; V was cut back by 6 bases and J by 0 bases. Here the CDR3 DNA reads TGTGCCAGCAGAAAGGCACTAGCGGGCTCCTACGAGCAGTACTTC. Its protein is CASRKALAGSYEQYF.

CDR3 nucleotides: TGTGCCAGCCTACCCTTGGGGCCGGTTGGAAACACCATATATTTT. It codes for CASLPLGPVGNTIYF. The chain recombines TRBV28 with TRBJ1-3; TRBD1 might be the D (5 bases). Germline V gene sequence: CDR1 MDHEN, CDR2 SYDVKM. V was cut by 8 bases and J by 3 bases, with 17 bases left in between. The CDR3 is made up of 15 amino acids.